The clone carrying this T cell receptor (beta chain) was observed many times. The data belong to a study of T-cell reconstitution after alpha-beta-depleted transplantation in children. Trimming took 3 bases from V and 6 from J, leaving 8 bases between them. This CDR3 is 12 amino acids long. Looked up from germline, CDR1 is SGDLS and CDR2 is YYNGEE. Unique molecular identifiers were incorporated into the prepared TCRbeta library. TCRdb reprocessed the PCR reads with MiXCR, giving one entry per CDR3 protein. Of about 70,000 distinct CDR3 sequences in the sample, approximately 10% were seen once. The clonotype comes from a boy between 10 and 17 years old with acute myeloid leukemia, due to receive a stem cell transplant. This sequence joins TRBV9 and TRBJ2-3; D remains unclear. Source: PBMCs, taken before TCRalphabeta/CD19-depleted stem cell transplant. CDR3: CASSALGDTQYF. The CDR3 DNA is TGTGCCAGCAGCGCCCTGGGGGATACGCAGTATTTT.